This T cell receptor beta chain was recovered during a study of CXCR3-negative and CXCR3-positive naive CD8 T cells. Study findings and constraints: Diversity proved comparably high across both naive subsets and much lower in memory CD8+ cells. Naive cells that were CXCR3-positive had more hydrophobic TRB CDR3s (compared with CXCR3-negative naive cells).

Germline V gene lookup returns CDR1 SNHLY and CDR2 FYNNEI. The CDR3 length is 13 residues. Remarks on this clonotype: Its antigen is still unknown.

The method, 5' RACE with UMI labels, was used to prepare the TRB cDNA libraries. TCRdb re-called the 5' RACE reads and shows each CDR3 protein once, DNA omitted. The repertoire table contains about 50,000 distinct CDR3 sequences. V usage is TRBV2 and J usage is TRBJ2-2; TCRdb calls TRBD1, which cannot be checked without DNA. Sequences were obtained from naive CXCR3+ CD8+ T cells from blood. Stated subset: CD45RO-CCR7+CD27+CD95- naive CD8+ T cells expressing CXCR3 (TNR3+). This sequence originates from a human donor in good health. Some clones in this sample may be carry-over from other donors' samples. The CDR3 region is CAVPGEYTGELFF. The full variable domain, in which reference TRBV2 and TRBJ2-2 provide the parts outside the CDR3, is EPEVTQTPSHQVTQMGQEVILRCVPISNHLYFYWYRQILGQKVEFLVSFYNNEISEKSEIFDDQFSVERPDGSNFTLKIRSTKLEDSAMYFCAVPGEYTGELFFGEGSRLTVL.